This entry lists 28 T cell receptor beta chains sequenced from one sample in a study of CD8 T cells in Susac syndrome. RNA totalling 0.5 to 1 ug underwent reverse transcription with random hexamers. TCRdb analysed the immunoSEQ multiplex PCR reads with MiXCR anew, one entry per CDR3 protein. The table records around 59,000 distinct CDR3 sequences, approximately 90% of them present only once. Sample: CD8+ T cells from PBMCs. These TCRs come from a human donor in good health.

The CDR3 spells CASSSSGGESNYGYTF. In nucleotides, the CDR3 is TGTGCCAGCAGTAGCTCGGGCGGGGAGAGCAACTATGGCTACACCTTC. The V call is TRBV6-6, the J call TRBJ1-2; D uncertain. In germline, CDR1 is MNHNY, CDR2 SVGAGI (reference sequence). The CDR3 runs 16 residues. Trimming removed 5 bases from V and 2 bases from J, with 18 bases in between.

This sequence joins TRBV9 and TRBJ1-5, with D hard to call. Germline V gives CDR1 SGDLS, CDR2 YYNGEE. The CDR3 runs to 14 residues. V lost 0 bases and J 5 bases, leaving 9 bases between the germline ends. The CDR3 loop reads CASSVGAGDQPQHF. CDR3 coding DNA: TGTGCCAGCAGCGTAGGAGCTGGAGATCAGCCCCAGCATTTT.

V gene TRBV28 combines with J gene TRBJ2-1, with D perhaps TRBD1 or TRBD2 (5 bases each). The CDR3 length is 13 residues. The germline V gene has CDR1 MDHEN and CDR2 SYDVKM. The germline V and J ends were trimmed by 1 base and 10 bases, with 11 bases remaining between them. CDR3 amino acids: CASSLSHWGEQFF. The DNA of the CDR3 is TGTGCCAGCAGTTTATCCCACTGGGGGGAGCAGTTCTTC.

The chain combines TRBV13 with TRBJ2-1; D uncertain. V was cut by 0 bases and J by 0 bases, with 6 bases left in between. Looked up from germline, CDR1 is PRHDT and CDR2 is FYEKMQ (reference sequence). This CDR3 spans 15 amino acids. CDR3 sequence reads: CASSLGVSSYNEQFF. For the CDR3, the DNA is TGTGCCAGCAGCTTAGGGGTGAGCTCCTACAATGAGCAGTTCTTC.

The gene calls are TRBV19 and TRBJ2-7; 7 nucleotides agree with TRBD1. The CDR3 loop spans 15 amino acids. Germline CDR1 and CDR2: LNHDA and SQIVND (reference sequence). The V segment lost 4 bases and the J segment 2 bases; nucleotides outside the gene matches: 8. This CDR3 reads CASSTRTGSAYEQYF. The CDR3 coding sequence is TGTGCCAGTAGTACCAGGACAGGCTCAGCCTACGAGCAGTACTTC.

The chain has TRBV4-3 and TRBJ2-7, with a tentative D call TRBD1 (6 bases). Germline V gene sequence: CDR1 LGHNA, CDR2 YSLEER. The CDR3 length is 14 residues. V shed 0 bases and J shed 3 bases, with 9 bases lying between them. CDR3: CASSQDWTVYEQYF. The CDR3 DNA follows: TGCGCCAGCAGCCAAGACTGGACAGTCTACGAGCAGTACTTC.

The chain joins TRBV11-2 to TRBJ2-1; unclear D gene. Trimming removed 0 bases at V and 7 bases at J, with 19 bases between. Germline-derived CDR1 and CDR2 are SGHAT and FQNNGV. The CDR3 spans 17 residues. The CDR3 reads CASSLDPFLAGRNEQFF. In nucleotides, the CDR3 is TGTGCCAGCAGCTTAGATCCCTTTCTGGCAGGCAGGAATGAGCAGTTCTTC.

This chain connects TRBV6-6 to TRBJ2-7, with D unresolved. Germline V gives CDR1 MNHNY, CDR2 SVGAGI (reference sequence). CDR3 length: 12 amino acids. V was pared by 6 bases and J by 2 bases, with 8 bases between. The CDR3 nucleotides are TGTGCCAGCAGACCCAACCCCTACGAGCAGTACTTC. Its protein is CASRPNPYEQYF.

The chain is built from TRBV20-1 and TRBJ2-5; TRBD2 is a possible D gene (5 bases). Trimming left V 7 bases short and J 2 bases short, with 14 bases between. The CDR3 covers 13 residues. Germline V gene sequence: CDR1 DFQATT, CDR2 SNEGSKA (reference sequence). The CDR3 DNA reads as TGCAGTGGCCGACTACCTTGGCAAGAGACCCAGTACTTC. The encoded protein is CSGRLPWQETQYF.

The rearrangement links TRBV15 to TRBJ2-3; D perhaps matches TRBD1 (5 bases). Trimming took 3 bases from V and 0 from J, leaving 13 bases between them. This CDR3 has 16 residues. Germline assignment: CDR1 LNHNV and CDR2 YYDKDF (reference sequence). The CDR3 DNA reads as TGTGCCACCAGCAGGAGACAGAGAGCTAGCACAGATACGCAGTATTTT. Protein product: CATSRRQRASTDTQYF.

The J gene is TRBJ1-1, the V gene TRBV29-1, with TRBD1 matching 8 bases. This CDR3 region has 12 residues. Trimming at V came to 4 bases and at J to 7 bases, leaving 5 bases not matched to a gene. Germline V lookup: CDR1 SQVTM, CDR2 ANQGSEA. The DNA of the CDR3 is TGCAGCGTTGGCCCCGGGACAGGTGAAGCTTTCTTT. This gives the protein CSVGPGTGEAFF.

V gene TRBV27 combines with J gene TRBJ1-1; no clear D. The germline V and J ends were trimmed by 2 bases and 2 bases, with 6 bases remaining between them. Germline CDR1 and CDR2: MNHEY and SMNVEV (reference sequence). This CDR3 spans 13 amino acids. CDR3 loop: CASSLIPNTEAFF. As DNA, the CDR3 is TGTGCCAGCAGTTTAATACCAAACACTGAAGCTTTCTTT.

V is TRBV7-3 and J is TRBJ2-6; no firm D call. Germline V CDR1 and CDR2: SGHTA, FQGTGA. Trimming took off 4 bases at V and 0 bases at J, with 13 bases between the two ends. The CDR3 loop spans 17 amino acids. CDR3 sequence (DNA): TGTGCCAGCAGCTCGGTGGGTAGCCTCTCTGGGGCCAACGTCCTGACTTTC. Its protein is CASSSVGSLSGANVLTF.

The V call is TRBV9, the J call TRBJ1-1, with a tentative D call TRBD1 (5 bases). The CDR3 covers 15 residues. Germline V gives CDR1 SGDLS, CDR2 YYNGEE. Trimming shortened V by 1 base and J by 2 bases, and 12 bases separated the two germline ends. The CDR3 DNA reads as TGTGCCAGCAGCGTACATGCAGGGAGAAACACTGAAGCTTTCTTT. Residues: CASSVHAGRNTEAFF.

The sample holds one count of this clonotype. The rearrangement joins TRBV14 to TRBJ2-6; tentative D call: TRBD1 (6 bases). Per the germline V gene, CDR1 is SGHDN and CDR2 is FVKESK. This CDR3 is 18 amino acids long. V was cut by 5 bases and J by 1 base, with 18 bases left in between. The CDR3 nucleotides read TGTGCCAGCAGCTCCCTCACCGAACAGGGTTCTGGGGCCAACGTCCTGACTTTC. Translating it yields CASSSLTEQGSGANVLTF.

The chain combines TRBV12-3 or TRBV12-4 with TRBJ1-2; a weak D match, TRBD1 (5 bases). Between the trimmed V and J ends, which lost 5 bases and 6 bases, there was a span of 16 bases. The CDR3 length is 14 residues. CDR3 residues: CASSPPGLEHGYTF. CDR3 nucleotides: TGTGCCAGCAGTCCCCCGGGGCTGGAGCATGGCTACACCTTC.

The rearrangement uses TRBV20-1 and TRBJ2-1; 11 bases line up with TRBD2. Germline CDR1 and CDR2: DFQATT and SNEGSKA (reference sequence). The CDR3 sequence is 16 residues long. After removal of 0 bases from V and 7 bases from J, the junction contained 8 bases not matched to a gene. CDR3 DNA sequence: TGCAGTGCTAGAGACGGGGCTAGCGGGGGGATAAATGAGCAGTTCTTC. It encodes CSARDGASGGINEQFF.

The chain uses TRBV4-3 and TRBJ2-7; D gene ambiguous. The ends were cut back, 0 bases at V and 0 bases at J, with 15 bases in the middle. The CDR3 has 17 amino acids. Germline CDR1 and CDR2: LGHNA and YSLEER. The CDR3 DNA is TGCGCCAGCAGCCAAGATCGGGCCGGACCTAGCTCCTACGAGCAGTACTTC. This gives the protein CASSQDRAGPSSYEQYF.

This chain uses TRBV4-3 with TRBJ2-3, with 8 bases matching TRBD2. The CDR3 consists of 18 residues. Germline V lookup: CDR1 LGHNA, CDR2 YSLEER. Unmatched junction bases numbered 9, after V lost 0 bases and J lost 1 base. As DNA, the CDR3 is TGCGCCAGCAGCCAAGATAGTTTGGCGGGGGGACGCACAGATACGCAGTATTTT. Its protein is CASSQDSLAGGRTDTQYF.

The CDR3 coding sequence is TGCGCCAGCAGCCTACCTCGGGGAGGGGGCACTGAAGCTTTCTTT. The encoded protein is CASSLPRGGGTEAFF. The chain links TRBV4-1 to TRBJ1-1, with D possibly being TRBD1 (6 bases). The CDR3 is 15 residues long. The germline CDR1 and CDR2 sequences are MGHRA and YSYEKL. V dropped 4 bases and J dropped 4 bases, with 16 bases sitting between them.

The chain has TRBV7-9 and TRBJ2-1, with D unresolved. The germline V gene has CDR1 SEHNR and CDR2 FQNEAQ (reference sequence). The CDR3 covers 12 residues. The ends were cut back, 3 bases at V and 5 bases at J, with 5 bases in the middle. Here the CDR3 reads CASSFANNEQFF. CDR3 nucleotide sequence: TGTGCCAGCAGCTTCGCCAACAATGAGCAGTTCTTC. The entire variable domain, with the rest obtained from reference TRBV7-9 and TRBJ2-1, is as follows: DTGVSQNPRHKITKRGQNVTFRCDPISEHNRLYWYRQTLGQGPEFLTYFQNEAQLEKSRLLSDRFSAERPKGSFSTLEIQRTEQGDSAMYLCASSFANNEQFFGPGTRLTVL.

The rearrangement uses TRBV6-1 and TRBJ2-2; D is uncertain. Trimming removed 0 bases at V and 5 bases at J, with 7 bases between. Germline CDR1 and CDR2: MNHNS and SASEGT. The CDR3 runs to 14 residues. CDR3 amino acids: CASSEAFRTGELFF. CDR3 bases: TGTGCCAGCAGTGAAGCGTTCAGAACCGGGGAGCTGTTTTTT.

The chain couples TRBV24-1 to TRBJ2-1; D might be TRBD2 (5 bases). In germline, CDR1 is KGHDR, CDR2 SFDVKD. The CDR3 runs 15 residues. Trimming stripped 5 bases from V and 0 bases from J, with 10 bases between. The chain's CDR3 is CATSAAGLSYNEQFF. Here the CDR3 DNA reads TGTGCCACCAGTGCCGCAGGACTCTCCTACAATGAGCAGTTCTTC.

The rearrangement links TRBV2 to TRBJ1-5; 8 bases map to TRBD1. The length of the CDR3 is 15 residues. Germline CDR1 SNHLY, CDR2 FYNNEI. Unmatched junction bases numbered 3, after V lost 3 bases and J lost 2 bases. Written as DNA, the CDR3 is TGTGCCAGCAGTGAGGAGGGACAGGGCAATCAGCCCCAGCATTTT. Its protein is CASSEEGQGNQPQHF.

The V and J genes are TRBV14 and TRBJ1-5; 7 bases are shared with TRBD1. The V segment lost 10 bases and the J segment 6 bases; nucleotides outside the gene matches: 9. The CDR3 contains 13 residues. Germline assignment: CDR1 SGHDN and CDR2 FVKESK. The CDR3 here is CATPTGMAQPQHF. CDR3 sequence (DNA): TGTGCCACTCCGACAGGGATGGCTCAGCCCCAGCATTTT.

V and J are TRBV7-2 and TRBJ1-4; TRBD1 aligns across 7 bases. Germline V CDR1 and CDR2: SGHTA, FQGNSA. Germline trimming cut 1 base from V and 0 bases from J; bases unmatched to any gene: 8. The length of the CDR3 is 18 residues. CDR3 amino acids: CASSLDWDSRATNEKLFF. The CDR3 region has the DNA TGTGCCAGCAGCTTAGATTGGGACAGCCGAGCAACTAATGAAAAACTGTTTTTT.

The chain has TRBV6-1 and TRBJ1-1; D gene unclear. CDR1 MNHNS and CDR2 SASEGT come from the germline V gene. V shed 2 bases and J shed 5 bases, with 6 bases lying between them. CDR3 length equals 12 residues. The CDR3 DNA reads TGTGCCAGCAGTGAAATGAGAACTGAAGCTTTCTTT. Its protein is CASSEMRTEAFF.

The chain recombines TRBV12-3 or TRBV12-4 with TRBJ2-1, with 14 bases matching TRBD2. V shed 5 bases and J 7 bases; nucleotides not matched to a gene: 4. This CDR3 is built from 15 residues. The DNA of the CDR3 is TGTGCCAGCAGTCAGACTAGCGGGGGGGCTAATGAGCAGTTCTTC. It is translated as CASSQTSGGANEQFF.